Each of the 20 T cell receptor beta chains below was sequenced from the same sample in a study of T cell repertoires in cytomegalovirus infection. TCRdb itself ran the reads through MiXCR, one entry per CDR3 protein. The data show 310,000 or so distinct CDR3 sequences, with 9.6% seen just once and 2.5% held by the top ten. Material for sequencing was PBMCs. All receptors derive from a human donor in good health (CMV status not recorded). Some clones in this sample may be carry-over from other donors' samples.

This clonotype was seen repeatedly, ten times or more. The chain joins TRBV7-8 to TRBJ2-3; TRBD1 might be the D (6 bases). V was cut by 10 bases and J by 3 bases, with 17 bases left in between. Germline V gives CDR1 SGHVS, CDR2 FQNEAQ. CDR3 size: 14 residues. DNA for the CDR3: TGTGCCACCGACAGGTCGGACCTTACAGATACGCAGTATTTT. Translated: CATDRSDLTDTQYF. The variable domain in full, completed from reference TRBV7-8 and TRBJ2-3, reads GAGVSQSPRYKVAKRGQDVALRCDPISGHVSLFWYQQALGQGPEFLTYFQNEAQLDKSGLPSDRFFAERPEGSVSTLKIQRTQQEDSAVYLCATDRSDLTDTQYFGPGTRLTVL.

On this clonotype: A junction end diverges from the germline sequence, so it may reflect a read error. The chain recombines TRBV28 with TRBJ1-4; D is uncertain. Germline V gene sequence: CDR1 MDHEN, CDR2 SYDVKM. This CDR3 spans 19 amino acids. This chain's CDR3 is CASSRYMTLGIATDEKLFF. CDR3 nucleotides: TGTGCCAGCAGCCGATACATGACTCTGGGGATTGCAACTGATGAAAAACTGTTTTTT.

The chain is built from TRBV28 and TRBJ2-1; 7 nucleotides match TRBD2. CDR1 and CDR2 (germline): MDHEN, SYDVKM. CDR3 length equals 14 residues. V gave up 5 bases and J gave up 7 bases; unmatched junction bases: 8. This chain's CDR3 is CASSPADGRNEQFF. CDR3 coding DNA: TGTGCCAGCAGTCCAGCGGACGGGAGGAATGAGCAGTTCTTC.

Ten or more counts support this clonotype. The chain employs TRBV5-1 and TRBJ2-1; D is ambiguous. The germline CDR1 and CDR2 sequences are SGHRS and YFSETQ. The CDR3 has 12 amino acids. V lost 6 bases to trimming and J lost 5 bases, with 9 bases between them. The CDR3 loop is CASNRPDNEQFF. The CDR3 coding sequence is TGCGCCAGCAATCGACCCGACAATGAGCAGTTCTTC.

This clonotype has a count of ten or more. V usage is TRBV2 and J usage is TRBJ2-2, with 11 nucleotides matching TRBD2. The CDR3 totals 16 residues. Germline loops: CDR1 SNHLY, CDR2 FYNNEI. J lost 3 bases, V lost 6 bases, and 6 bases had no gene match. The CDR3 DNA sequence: TGTGCCAGCAGAACTAGCGGGGGAACCTACACCGGGGAGCTGTTTTTT. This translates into CASRTSGGTYTGELFF.

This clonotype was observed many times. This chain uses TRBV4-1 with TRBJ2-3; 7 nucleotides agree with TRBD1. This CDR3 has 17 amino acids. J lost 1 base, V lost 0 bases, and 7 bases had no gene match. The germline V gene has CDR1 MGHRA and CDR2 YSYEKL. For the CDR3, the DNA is TGCGCCAGCAGCCAAGATCCCGGGACAGAGCGCACAGATACGCAGTATTTT. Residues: CASSQDPGTERTDTQYF.

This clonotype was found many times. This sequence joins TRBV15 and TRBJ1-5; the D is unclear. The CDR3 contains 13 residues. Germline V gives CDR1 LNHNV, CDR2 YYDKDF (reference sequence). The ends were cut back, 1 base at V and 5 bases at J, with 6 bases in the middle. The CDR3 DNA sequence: TGTGCCACCAGCAGAGGCCCAGATCAGCCCCAGCATTTT. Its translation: CATSRGPDQPQHF.

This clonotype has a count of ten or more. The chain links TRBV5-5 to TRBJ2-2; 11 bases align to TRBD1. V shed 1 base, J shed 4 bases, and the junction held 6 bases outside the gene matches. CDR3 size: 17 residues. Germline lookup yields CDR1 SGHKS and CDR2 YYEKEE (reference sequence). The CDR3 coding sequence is TGTGCCAGCAGCTTGCTCAAGGGACAGGGGGGCACCGGGGAGCTGTTTTTT. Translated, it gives CASSLLKGQGGTGELFF. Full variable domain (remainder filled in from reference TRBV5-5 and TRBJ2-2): DAGVTQSPTHLIKTRGQQVTLRCSPISGHKSVSWYQQVLGQGPQFIFQYYEKEERGRGNFPDRFSARQFPNYSSELNVNALLLGDSALYLCASSLLKGQGGTGELFFGEGSRLTVL.

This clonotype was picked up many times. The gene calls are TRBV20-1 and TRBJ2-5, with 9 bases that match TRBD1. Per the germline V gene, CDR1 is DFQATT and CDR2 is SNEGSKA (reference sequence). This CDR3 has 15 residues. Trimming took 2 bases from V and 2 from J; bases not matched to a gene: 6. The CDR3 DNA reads TGCAGTGCTAGACCACAGGGGGCGCGTCAAGAGACCCAGTACTTC. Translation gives CSARPQGARQETQYF.

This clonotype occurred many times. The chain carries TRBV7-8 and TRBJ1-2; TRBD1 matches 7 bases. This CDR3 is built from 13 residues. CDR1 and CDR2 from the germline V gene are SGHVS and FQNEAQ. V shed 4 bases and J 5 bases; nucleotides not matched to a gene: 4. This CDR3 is CASSSGQLYGYTF. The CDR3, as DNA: TGTGCCAGCAGCTCGGGACAGTTATATGGCTACACCTTC.

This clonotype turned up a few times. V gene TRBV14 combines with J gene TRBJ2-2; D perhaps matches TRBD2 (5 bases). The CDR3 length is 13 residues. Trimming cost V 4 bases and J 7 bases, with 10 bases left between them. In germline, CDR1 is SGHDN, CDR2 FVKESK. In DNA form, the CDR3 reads TGTGCCAGCAGCCGTGGTCGGGACGGGGAGCTGTTTTTT. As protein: CASSRGRDGELFF.

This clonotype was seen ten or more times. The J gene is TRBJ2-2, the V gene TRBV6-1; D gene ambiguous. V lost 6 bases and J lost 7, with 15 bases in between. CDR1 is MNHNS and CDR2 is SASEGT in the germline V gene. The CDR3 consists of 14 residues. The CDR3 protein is CASRRASERGELFF. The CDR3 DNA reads TGTGCCAGCAGACGGGCCTCCGAGCGCGGGGAGCTGTTTTTT.

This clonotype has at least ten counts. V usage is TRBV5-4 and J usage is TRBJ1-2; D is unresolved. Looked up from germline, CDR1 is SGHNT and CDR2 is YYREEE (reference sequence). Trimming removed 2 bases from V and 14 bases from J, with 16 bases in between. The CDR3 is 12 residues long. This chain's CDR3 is CASSFRTAVTTF. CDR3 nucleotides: TGTGCCAGCAGCTTCAGGACGGCTGTAACTACCTTC.

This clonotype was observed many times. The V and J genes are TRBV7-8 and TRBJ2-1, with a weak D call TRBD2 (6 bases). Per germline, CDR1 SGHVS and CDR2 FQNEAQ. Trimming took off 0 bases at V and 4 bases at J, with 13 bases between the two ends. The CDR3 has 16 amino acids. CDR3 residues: CASSLARDLPYNEQFF. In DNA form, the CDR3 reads TGTGCCAGCAGCTTAGCGCGGGACTTGCCTTACAATGAGCAGTTCTTC.

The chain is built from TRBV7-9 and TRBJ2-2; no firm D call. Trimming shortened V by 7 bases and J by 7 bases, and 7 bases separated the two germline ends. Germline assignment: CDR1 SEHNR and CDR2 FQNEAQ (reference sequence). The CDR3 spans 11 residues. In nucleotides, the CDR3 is TGTGCCAGCAACTACCGCGGGGAGCTGTTTTTT. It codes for CASNYRGELFF.

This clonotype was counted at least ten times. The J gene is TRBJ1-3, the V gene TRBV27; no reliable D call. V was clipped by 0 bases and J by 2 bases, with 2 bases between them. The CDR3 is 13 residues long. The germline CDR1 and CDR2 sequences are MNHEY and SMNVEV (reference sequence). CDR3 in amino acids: CASSLSAGNTIYF. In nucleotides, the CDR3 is TGTGCCAGCAGTTTATCGGCTGGAAACACCATATATTTT.

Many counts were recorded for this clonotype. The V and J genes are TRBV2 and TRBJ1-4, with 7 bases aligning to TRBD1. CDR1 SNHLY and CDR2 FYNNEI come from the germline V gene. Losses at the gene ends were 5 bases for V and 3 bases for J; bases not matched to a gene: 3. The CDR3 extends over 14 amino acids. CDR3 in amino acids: CASSRQGPNEKLFF. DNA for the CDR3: TGTGCCAGCAGTCGACAGGGTCCTAATGAAAAACTGTTTTTT.

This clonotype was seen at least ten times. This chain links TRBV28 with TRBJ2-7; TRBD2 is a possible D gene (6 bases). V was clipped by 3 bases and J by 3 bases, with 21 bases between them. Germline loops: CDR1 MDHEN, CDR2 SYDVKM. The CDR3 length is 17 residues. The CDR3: CASSLRPRGGHIYEQYV. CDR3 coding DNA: TGTGCCAGCAGTTTGCGTCCGAGGGGAGGCCACATCTACGAGCAGTACGTC.

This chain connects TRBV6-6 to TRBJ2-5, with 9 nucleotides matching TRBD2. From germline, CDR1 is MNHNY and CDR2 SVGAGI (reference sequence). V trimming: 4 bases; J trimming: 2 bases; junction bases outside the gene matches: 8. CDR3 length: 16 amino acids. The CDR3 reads CASSWASGAIQETQYF. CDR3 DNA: TGTGCCAGCAGTTGGGCTAGCGGGGCCATTCAAGAGACCCAGTACTTC.

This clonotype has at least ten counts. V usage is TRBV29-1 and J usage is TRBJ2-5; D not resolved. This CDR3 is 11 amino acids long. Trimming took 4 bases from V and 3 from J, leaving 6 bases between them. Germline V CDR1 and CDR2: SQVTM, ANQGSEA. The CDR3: CSVGWEETQYF. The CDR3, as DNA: TGCAGCGTTGGATGGGAAGAGACCCAGTACTTC.